This T cell receptor beta chain was obtained from a study of beta chain features in type 1 diabetes. The V and J ends lost 1 base and 2 bases, in that order; junction bases with no gene match: 5. Germline V lookup: CDR1 MGHRA, CDR2 YSYEKL. This CDR3 contains 16 residues. Regarding this clone: Its target is unknown.

Findings of the study overall: Significant though moderate, a shortening of TCRB CDR3s appeared in all four CD4+ subsets of Type 1 diabetes patients.

Expressed TCRB transcripts were sequenced after all isolated RNA was converted to cDNA. Assay used: immunoSEQ multiplex PCR; TCRdb lists only in-frame clones, some missing. This table holds under 300,000 clones, around 25% found once. This receptor was taken from a woman aged 30 to 39 with type 1 diabetes. The chain uses TRBV4-1 and TRBJ1-5, with 7 bases identical to TRBD1. The sequenced material came from naive CD4+ T cells from blood. The CDR3, as DNA: TGCGCCAGCAGCCAAGTTGACAGGGCGGGCAATCAGCCCCAGCATTTT. This codes for CASSQVDRAGNQPQHF.